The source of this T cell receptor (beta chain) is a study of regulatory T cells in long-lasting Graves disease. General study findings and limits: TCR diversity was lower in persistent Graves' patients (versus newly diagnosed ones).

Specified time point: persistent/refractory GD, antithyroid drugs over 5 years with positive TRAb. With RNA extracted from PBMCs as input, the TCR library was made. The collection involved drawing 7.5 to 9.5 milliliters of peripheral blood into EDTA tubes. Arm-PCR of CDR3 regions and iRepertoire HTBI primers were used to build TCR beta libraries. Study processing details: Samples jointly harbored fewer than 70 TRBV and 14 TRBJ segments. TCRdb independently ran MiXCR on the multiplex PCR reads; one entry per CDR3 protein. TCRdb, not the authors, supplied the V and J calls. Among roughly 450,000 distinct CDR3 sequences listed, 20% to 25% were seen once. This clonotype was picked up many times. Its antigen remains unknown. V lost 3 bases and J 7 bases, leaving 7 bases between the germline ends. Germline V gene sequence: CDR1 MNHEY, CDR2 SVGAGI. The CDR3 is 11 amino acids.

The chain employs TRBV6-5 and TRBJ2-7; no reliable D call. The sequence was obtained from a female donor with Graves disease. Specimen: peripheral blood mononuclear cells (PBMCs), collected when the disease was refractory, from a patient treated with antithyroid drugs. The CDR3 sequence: CASSYAREQYF. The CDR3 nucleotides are TGTGCCAGCAGTTATGCGAGGGAGCAGTACTTC.